The rows below give T cell receptor beta chains drawn from one sample of a study of OX40 agonist ivuxolimab in advanced cancers. The assay was immunoSEQ multiplex PCR, and TCRdb's table has in-frame clones only and misses some. The data contain tens of thousands of clones, around 85% of them seen just once; the ten biggest clones take up 0.38%. Sequenced material: CD4+ or CD8+ T cells sorted from blood, taken in a trial of the OX40 agonist ivuxolimab. These receptors all come from an adult with an advanced solid tumor such as melanoma, head and neck, liver or kidney cancer. Both conserved end residues are part of each CDR3. A D gene is named only where the DNA matches it firmly. For some rows the clone size is stated as once, few or many, or as a class when expanded; others skip it.

v_call: TRBV6-5; d_call: NA; clone_size: NA; j_call: TRBJ2-5; cdr3_nt: TGTGCCAGCACGCAGGGGTTTCAAGAGACCCAGTACTTC; cdr3_aa: CASTQGFQETQYF
v_call: TRBV7-2; d_call: TRBD2; clone_size: NA; j_call: TRBJ2-7; cdr3_nt: TGTGCCAGCAGCTTAGCGGAGGCTAGCGGGGCCTACGAGCAGTACTTC; cdr3_aa: CASSLAEASGAYEQYF
v_call: TRBV7-2; d_call: TRBD1; clone_size: NA; j_call: TRBJ1-5; cdr3_nt: TGTGCCAGCACCCCGCAGTCAGGGGGCGGTCAGCCCCAGCATTTT; cdr3_aa: CASTPQSGGGQPQHF
v_call: TRBV5-5; d_call: NA; clone_size: once; j_call: TRBJ2-7; cdr3_nt: TGTGCCAGCAGCCCCTCGTCTAGGGGCCCGGGTGAGCAGTACTTC; cdr3_aa: CASSPSSRGPGEQYF
v_call: TRBV29-1; d_call: TRBD2; clone_size: once; j_call: TRBJ2-7; cdr3_nt: TGCAGCGTTGCTTGGCGGGAGGATTACGAGCAGTACTTC; cdr3_aa: CSVAWREDYEQYF
v_call: TRBV9; d_call: NA; clone_size: NA; j_call: TRBJ2-5; cdr3_nt: TGTGCCAGCAGCGTCGGAGGGGGAAAGGGAGAGACCCAGTACTTC; cdr3_aa: CASSVGGGKGETQYF
v_call: TRBV7-9; d_call: NA; clone_size: few; j_call: TRBJ1-2; cdr3_nt: TGTGCCAGCAGCGCAGGGTTTGGCTACACCTTC; cdr3_aa: CASSAGFGYTF
v_call: TRBV6-5; d_call: NA; clone_size: NA; j_call: TRBJ2-1; cdr3_nt: TGTGCCAGCAGTTACAGGCAGACGGGCTGGCGGTTCTTC; cdr3_aa: CASSYRQTGWRFF
v_call: TRBV15; d_call: NA; clone_size: NA; j_call: TRBJ2-1; cdr3_nt: TGTGCCACCAGCAGAGATAGGAACGTCTACAATGAGCAGTTCTTC; cdr3_aa: CATSRDRNVYNEQFF
v_call: TRBV18; d_call: NA; clone_size: NA; j_call: TRBJ2-7; cdr3_nt: TGTGCCAGCTCACCAGGGGGGCAGGGGTTCCACGAGCAGTACTTC; cdr3_aa: CASSPGGQGFHEQYF
v_call: TRBV7-7; d_call: TRBD2; clone_size: NA; j_call: TRBJ2-1; cdr3_nt: TGTGCTAGCAGCTTAAACGCGGGAGTTCCCAATGAGCAGTTCTTC; cdr3_aa: CASSLNAGVPNEQFF
v_call: TRBV19; d_call: TRBD2; clone_size: NA; j_call: TRBJ2-3; cdr3_nt: TGTGCCAGTAGTAGGGGACTAGCGGGCGGGGTCCAAGGAGATACGCAGTATTTT; cdr3_aa: CASSRGLAGGVQGDTQYF
v_call: TRBV28; d_call: NA; clone_size: NA; j_call: TRBJ1-1; cdr3_nt: TGTGCCAGCAGTTTAGGGGCAGGGGTTAACACTGAAGCTTTCTTT; cdr3_aa: CASSLGAGVNTEAFF
v_call: TRBV6-1; d_call: NA; clone_size: NA; j_call: TRBJ1-6; cdr3_nt: TGTGCCAGCAGTGAAACAGACAGAGGAATTGCACCCCTCCACTTT; cdr3_aa: CASSETDRGIAPLHF
v_call: TRBV11-3; d_call: TRBD2; clone_size: NA; j_call: TRBJ2-3; cdr3_nt: TGTGCCAGCAGCTTGGGAGGGGCGGCACTGGATACGCAGTATTTT; cdr3_aa: CASSLGGAALDTQYF
v_call: TRBV28; d_call: NA; clone_size: NA; j_call: TRBJ2-7; cdr3_nt: TGTGCCAGCAGTTTAGGTCTAGCGGAGCAGTACTTC; cdr3_aa: CASSLGLAEQYF
v_call: TRBV30; d_call: NA; clone_size: NA; j_call: TRBJ2-3; cdr3_nt: TGTGCCTGGAGTACGAGGGATACGCAGTATTTT; cdr3_aa: CAWSTRDTQYF
v_call: TRBV11-2; d_call: NA; clone_size: NA; j_call: TRBJ1-1; cdr3_nt: TGTGCCAGCAGCTTAGACCTCACGGGCAACACTGAAGCTTTCTTT; cdr3_aa: CASSLDLTGNTEAFF
v_call: TRBV18; d_call: NA; clone_size: NA; j_call: TRBJ1-5; cdr3_nt: TGTGCCAGCTCGGCCAGGGAGGGCAATCAGCCCCAGCATTTT; cdr3_aa: CASSAREGNQPQHF
v_call: TRBV19; d_call: NA; clone_size: NA; j_call: TRBJ1-5; cdr3_nt: TGTGCCAGTAGTATATTGGTAGGCAATCAGCCCCAGCATTTT; cdr3_aa: CASSILVGNQPQHF
v_call: TRBV7-2; d_call: NA; clone_size: NA; j_call: TRBJ2-1; cdr3_nt: TGTGCCAGCAGACGGTGGACTTACTCAAGCTCCTACAATGAGCAGTTCTTC; cdr3_aa: CASRRWTYSSSYNEQFF
v_call: TRBV29-1; d_call: TRBD2; clone_size: NA; j_call: TRBJ2-1; cdr3_nt: TGCAGCGTCCCATCGACTAGCGGGACCTACAATGAGCAGTTCTTC; cdr3_aa: CSVPSTSGTYNEQFF
v_call: TRBV9; d_call: NA; clone_size: NA; j_call: TRBJ2-3; cdr3_nt: TGTGCCAGCAGCCTTCTCACAGATACGCAGTATTTT; cdr3_aa: CASSLLTDTQYF
v_call: TRBV30; d_call: TRBD2; clone_size: NA; j_call: TRBJ2-7; cdr3_nt: TGTGCCTGGATTGGCGGGGGGGCCTACGAGCAGTACTTC; cdr3_aa: CAWIGGGAYEQYF
v_call: TRBV28; d_call: TRBD1; clone_size: NA; j_call: TRBJ1-2; cdr3_nt: TGTGCCAGCAGTCTGGGACAGGGGAACTATGGCTACACCTTC; cdr3_aa: CASSLGQGNYGYTF
v_call: TRBV18; d_call: NA; clone_size: NA; j_call: TRBJ2-7; cdr3_nt: TGTGCCAGCTCACGCGAGGGACAAGAAAGGGCCTACGAGCAGTACTTC; cdr3_aa: CASSREGQERAYEQYF
v_call: TRBV11-2; d_call: NA; clone_size: NA; j_call: TRBJ2-2; cdr3_nt: TGTGCCAGCAGCCCCGGGGGTGCCGGGGAGCTGTTTTTT; cdr3_aa: CASSPGGAGELFF
v_call: TRBV18; d_call: TRBD1; clone_size: NA; j_call: TRBJ2-5; cdr3_nt: TGTGCCAGCTCACCGGACAGGGATCCCCGGGAGACCCAGTACTTC; cdr3_aa: CASSPDRDPRETQYF
v_call: TRBV4-2; d_call: NA; clone_size: NA; j_call: TRBJ2-7; cdr3_nt: TGTGCCAGCAGCCAGCGCATTTCCTACGAGCAGTACTTC; cdr3_aa: CASSQRISYEQYF
v_call: TRBV5-6; d_call: NA; clone_size: NA; j_call: TRBJ1-2; cdr3_nt: TGTGCCAGCAGGGAGACGGGGGCTAACTATGGCTACACCTTC; cdr3_aa: CASRETGANYGYTF
v_call: TRBV21-1; d_call: NA; clone_size: NA; j_call: TRBJ2-5; cdr3_nt: TGTGCCAGCAGCAAAGCGGTACCACATCCCCAGGGCGGGAGGGCCCATGAGACCCAGTACTTC; cdr3_aa: CASSKAVPHPQGGRAHETQYF
v_call: TRBV5-6; d_call: TRBD2; clone_size: NA; j_call: TRBJ2-5; cdr3_nt: TGTGCCAGCAGCTTGGGAGGTAGCGGGAATGGGGAGACCCAGTACTTC; cdr3_aa: CASSLGGSGNGETQYF
v_call: TRBV28; d_call: NA; clone_size: NA; j_call: TRBJ1-2; cdr3_nt: TGTGCCAGCAAGCAGGGCGGAGGTTATGGCTACACCTTC; cdr3_aa: CASKQGGGYGYTF
v_call: TRBV5-8; d_call: NA; clone_size: NA; j_call: TRBJ1-1; cdr3_nt: TGTGCCAGCAGCTTGGGGGGCGTCCCGTTCACTGAAGCTTTCTTT; cdr3_aa: CASSLGGVPFTEAFF
v_call: TRBV2; d_call: NA; clone_size: NA; j_call: TRBJ2-7; cdr3_nt: TGTGCCAGCAGTGAACTCCCTCGGCAGGAGCAGTACTTC; cdr3_aa: CASSELPRQEQYF
v_call: TRBV5-1; d_call: NA; clone_size: NA; j_call: TRBJ2-7; cdr3_nt: TGCGCCAGCAGCTTGGCGTCGGTATACTCCTACGAGCAGTACTTC; cdr3_aa: CASSLASVYSYEQYF
v_call: TRBV15; d_call: NA; clone_size: few; j_call: TRBJ2-5; cdr3_nt: TGTGCCACCAGCAGATCTACGGACGTACAAGAGACCCAGTACTTC; cdr3_aa: CATSRSTDVQETQYF
v_call: TRBV4-2; d_call: NA; clone_size: NA; j_call: TRBJ1-1; cdr3_nt: TGTGCCAGCAGCCAAGGTGGGGGGGCGGTCACTGAAGCTTTCTTT; cdr3_aa: CASSQGGGAVTEAFF
v_call: TRBV11-2; d_call: NA; clone_size: NA; j_call: TRBJ2-5; cdr3_nt: TGTGCCAGCAGCTTAGGGGATGGGGGCGGTGAGACCCAGTACTTC; cdr3_aa: CASSLGDGGGETQYF
v_call: TRBV6-5; d_call: NA; clone_size: NA; j_call: TRBJ2-5; cdr3_nt: TGTGCCAGCGGCGACTCCAGGGAGACCCAGTACTTC; cdr3_aa: CASGDSRETQYF
v_call: TRBV7-2; d_call: NA; clone_size: NA; j_call: TRBJ1-3; cdr3_nt: TGTGCCAGCAGCACCAGGACGGTGGCGGGAGGAAACACCATATATTTT; cdr3_aa: CASSTRTVAGGNTIYF
v_call: TRBV5-4; d_call: TRBD1; clone_size: NA; j_call: TRBJ1-1; cdr3_nt: TGTGCCAGCAGCCCGGGACAGGGGCTGGTGAACACTGAAGCTTTCTTT; cdr3_aa: CASSPGQGLVNTEAFF
v_call: TRBV5-1; d_call: TRBD1; clone_size: NA; j_call: TRBJ1-1; cdr3_nt: TGCGCCAGCAGCTCTAGACAGGGCCGCACTGAAGCTTTCTTT; cdr3_aa: CASSSRQGRTEAFF
v_call: TRBV5-4; d_call: NA; clone_size: NA; j_call: TRBJ2-5; cdr3_nt: TGTGCCAGCAGCTTTGGGGTGGGGGAGACCCAGTACTTC; cdr3_aa: CASSFGVGETQYF
v_call: TRBV27; d_call: NA; clone_size: NA; j_call: TRBJ1-2; cdr3_nt: TGTGCCAGCAGGGGGTGGGACGGGTCCGGAATTGTTGGCTACACCTTC; cdr3_aa: CASRGWDGSGIVGYTF
v_call: TRBV27; d_call: NA; clone_size: NA; j_call: TRBJ2-3; cdr3_nt: TGTGCCAGCAGTTTCAGGGCAAAGGGGAATACGCAGTATTTT; cdr3_aa: CASSFRAKGNTQYF
v_call: TRBV30; d_call: TRBD2; clone_size: NA; j_call: TRBJ2-1; cdr3_nt: TGTGCCTGGAGCCCCCTAGCGGGGGCCTACAATGAGCAGTTCTTC; cdr3_aa: CAWSPLAGAYNEQFF
v_call: TRBV5-8; d_call: NA; clone_size: NA; j_call: TRBJ1-2; cdr3_nt: TGTGCCAGCAGCCGGGGACAAAACTATGGCTACACCTTC; cdr3_aa: CASSRGQNYGYTF
v_call: TRBV27; d_call: NA; clone_size: NA; j_call: TRBJ2-2; cdr3_nt: TGTGCCAGCGCGGACAACCCCGGATGGGGCTCCGGGGAGCTGTTTTTT; cdr3_aa: CASADNPGWGSGELFF
v_call: TRBV7-2; d_call: NA; clone_size: NA; j_call: TRBJ2-7; cdr3_nt: TGTGCCAGCAGCTTAGGATCGGGTCGCGAGCAGTACTTC; cdr3_aa: CASSLGSGREQYF
v_call: TRBV4-1; d_call: TRBD2; clone_size: NA; j_call: TRBJ2-2; cdr3_nt: TGCGCCAGCAGCCTCAAGGAACTAAAACTAGCGGGAGTTCCAGGGGAGCTGTTTTTT; cdr3_aa: CASSLKELKLAGVPGELFF
v_call: TRBV7-8; d_call: NA; clone_size: NA; j_call: TRBJ2-1; cdr3_nt: TGTGCCAGCAGCTTAGGGGGCACGGGTCGGAATGAGCAGTTCTTC; cdr3_aa: CASSLGGTGRNEQFF
v_call: TRBV7-9; d_call: NA; clone_size: NA; j_call: TRBJ1-6; cdr3_nt: TGTGCCAGCGGAGGACTACGGCGCGGGAATTCACCCCTCCACTTT; cdr3_aa: CASGGLRRGNSPLHF
v_call: TRBV6-1; d_call: NA; clone_size: NA; j_call: TRBJ2-7; cdr3_nt: TGTGCCAGCAGTGAACGGGGGACATACTACGAGCAGTACTTC; cdr3_aa: CASSERGTYYEQYF
v_call: TRBV19; d_call: TRBD1; clone_size: NA; j_call: TRBJ2-6; cdr3_nt: TGTGCCAGCCGACCACAGGGGGCTGGGGCCAACGTCCTGACTTTC; cdr3_aa: CASRPQGAGANVLTF
v_call: TRBV5-4; d_call: TRBD1; clone_size: NA; j_call: TRBJ1-2; cdr3_nt: TGTGCCAGCAGCTTGCAGGGGGCGGACTATGGCTACACCTTC; cdr3_aa: CASSLQGADYGYTF
v_call: TRBV9; d_call: NA; clone_size: NA; j_call: TRBJ1-3; cdr3_nt: TGTGCCAGCAGCGTCATGGACCTAGATTACACCATATATTTT; cdr3_aa: CASSVMDLDYTIYF